This paragraph reports one TCR beta chain. The data were taken from a study of blood T cell repertoires in COVID-19. Libraries were prepared by immunoSEQ multiplex PCR; TCRdb keeps only in-frame clonotypes and omits some of them. Of roughly 250,000 clones listed, approximately 85% are singletons. The TCR sequence derives from a woman under 40 who had recovered from COVID-19. Specimen: PBMCs or T cells enriched from blood (not recorded which).

CDR3 coding DNA: TGTGCCATCCATACGACAGGGGCCAACTACGAGCAGTACTTC. This codes for CAIHTTGANYEQYF. This chain joins TRBV5-4 and TRBJ2-7, with 8 bases lining up with TRBD1. The V gene's germline CDR1 is SGHNT and CDR2 YYREEE (reference sequence). With V trimmed by 9 bases and J by 3 bases, 11 bases remained unmatched. The CDR3 sequence is 14 residues long.